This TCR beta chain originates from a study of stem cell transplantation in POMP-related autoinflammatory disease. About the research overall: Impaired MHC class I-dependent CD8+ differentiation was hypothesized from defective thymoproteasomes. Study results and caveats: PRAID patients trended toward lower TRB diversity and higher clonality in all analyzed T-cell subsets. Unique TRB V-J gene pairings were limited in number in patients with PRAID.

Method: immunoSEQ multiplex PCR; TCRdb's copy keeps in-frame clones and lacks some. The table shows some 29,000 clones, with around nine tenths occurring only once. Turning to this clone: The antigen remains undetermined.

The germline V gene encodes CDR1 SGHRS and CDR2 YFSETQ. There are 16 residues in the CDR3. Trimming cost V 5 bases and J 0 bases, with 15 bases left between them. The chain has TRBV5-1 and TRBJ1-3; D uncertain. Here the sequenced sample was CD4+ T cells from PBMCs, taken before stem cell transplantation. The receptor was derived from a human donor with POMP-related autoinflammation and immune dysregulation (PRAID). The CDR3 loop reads CASRVGSHSSGNTIYF. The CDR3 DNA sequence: TGCGCCAGCAGGGTCGGGAGTCACTCCTCTGGAAACACCATATATTTT.